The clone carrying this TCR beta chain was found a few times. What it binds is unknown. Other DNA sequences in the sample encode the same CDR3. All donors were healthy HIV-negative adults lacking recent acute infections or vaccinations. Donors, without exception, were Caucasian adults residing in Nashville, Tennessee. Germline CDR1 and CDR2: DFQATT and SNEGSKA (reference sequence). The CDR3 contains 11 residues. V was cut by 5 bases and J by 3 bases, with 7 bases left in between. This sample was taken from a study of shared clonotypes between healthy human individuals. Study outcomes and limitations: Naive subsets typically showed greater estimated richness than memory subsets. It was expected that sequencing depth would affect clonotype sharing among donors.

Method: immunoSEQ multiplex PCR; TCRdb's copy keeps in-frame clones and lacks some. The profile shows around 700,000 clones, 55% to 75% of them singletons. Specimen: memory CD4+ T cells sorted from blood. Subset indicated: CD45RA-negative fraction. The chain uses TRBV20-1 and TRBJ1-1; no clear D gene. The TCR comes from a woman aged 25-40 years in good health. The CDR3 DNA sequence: TGCAGTGCTGACCATGACACTGAAGCTTTCTTT. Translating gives CSADHDTEAFF.